The 18 T cell receptor beta chains below come from one sample, sequenced in a study of OX40 agonist ivuxolimab in advanced cancers. Sequencing was performed with immunoSEQ multiplex PCR; in TCRdb, only in-frame clones are kept and a portion is missing. The sample shows about 64,000 clones, around 84% of them seen only once. The specimen comprised CD4+ or CD8+ T cells sorted from blood, sampled in a trial of the OX40 agonist ivuxolimab. All receptors come from an adult with an advanced solid tumor such as melanoma, head and neck, liver or kidney cancer.

This chain joins TRBV7-2 and TRBJ2-4; maybe TRBD2 (5 bases). V was clipped by 1 base and J by 6 bases, with 10 bases between them. The length of the CDR3 is 14 residues. CDR1 is SGHTA, CDR2 FQGNSA, per germline. The CDR3 DNA sequence: TGTGCCAGCAGCTTAGGGGGTGCGGGAAACATTCAGTACTTC. It yields the protein CASSLGGAGNIQYF.

This clone was seen only a few times. The rearrangement uses TRBV30 and TRBJ1-2; D is undetermined. Per the germline V gene, CDR1 is GTSNPN and CDR2 is SVGIG (reference sequence). V was shortened by 0 bases and J by 0 bases, with 5 bases between the two germline ends. The CDR3 sequence is 13 residues long. The CDR3: CAWSVVSNYGYTF. CDR3 in DNA: TGTGCCTGGAGTGTAGTCTCTAACTATGGCTACACCTTC. Variable domain in full (rest from reference TRBV30 and TRBJ1-2): SQTIHQWPATLVQPVGSPLSLECTVEGTSNPNLYWYRQAAGRGLQLLFYSVGIGQISSEVPQNLSASRPQDRQFILSSKKLLLSDSGFYLCAWSVVSNYGYTFGSGTRLTVV.

The chain links TRBV30 to TRBJ2-6; no clear D. Germline V gene data show CDR1 as GTSNPN and CDR2 as SVGIG (reference sequence). The CDR3 runs to 16 residues. Trimming pared 7 bases from V and 7 bases from J, leaving 23 bases between. For the CDR3, the DNA is TGTGCCTTGCCCCTTGGTACTGCTCTCGGAGCCAACGTCCTGACTTTC. This sequence encodes CALPLGTALGANVLTF. Together with reference TRBV30 and TRBJ2-6, the CDR3 gives the full variable domain: SQTIHQWPATLVQPVGSPLSLECTVEGTSNPNLYWYRQAAGRGLQLLFYSVGIGQISSEVPQNLSASRPQDRQFILSSKKLLLSDSGFYLCALPLGTALGANVLTFGAGSRLTVL.

This clone came up a few times. The chain is built from TRBV10-3 and TRBJ2-5; 11 nucleotides align to TRBD1. This CDR3 region has 17 residues. CDR1 is ENHRY, CDR2 SYGVKD, per germline. The V gene end was trimmed by 1 base and the J gene end by 5 bases; junction bases not matched to a gene: 9. This chain's CDR3 is CAISEFTGTGGKETQYF. DNA of the CDR3: TGTGCCATCAGTGAGTTCACCGGGACAGGGGGGAAGGAGACCCAGTACTTC.

This chain connects TRBV7-6 to TRBJ2-5, with D perhaps matching TRBD2 (5 bases). Trimming removed 6 bases from V and 5 bases from J, with 16 bases in between. The germline gives CDR1 SGHVS, CDR2 FNYEAQ. The CDR3 sequence is 14 residues long. The CDR3 loop is CASSPLGAGETQYF. DNA for the CDR3: TGTGCCAGCAGTCCCCTGGGAGCTGGGGAGACCCAGTACTTC.

The CDR3 sequence is CASSAGTGGSYNEQFF. In nucleotides, the CDR3 is TGTGCCAGCAGCGCCGGGACAGGGGGCTCCTACAATGAGCAGTTCTTC. This chain links TRBV9 with TRBJ2-1, with 11 bases fitting TRBD1. V trimming: 3 bases; J trimming: 0 bases; junction bases outside the gene matches: 2. CDR3 size: 16 residues. CDR1 is SGDLS, CDR2 YYNGEE, per germline.

The chain links TRBV7-9 to TRBJ2-3; D is ambiguous. V was clipped by 5 bases and J by 6 bases, with 12 bases between them. The CDR3 spans 13 residues. The germline V gene has CDR1 SEHNR and CDR2 FQNEAQ (reference sequence). The CDR3 DNA reads TGTGCCAGCAGCGCCGCTTCGGTTGATACGCAGTATTTT. Translated, it gives CASSAASVDTQYF.

This clone appeared a few times. This rearrangement joins TRBV7-2 to TRBJ2-5; 11 bases map to TRBD2. The germline CDR1 and CDR2 sequences are SGHTA and FQGNSA. This CDR3 is built from 16 residues. V trimming: 0 bases; J trimming: 3 bases; junction bases outside the gene matches: 3. The CDR3: CASSLAGTSGKETQYF. DNA of the CDR3: TGTGCCAGCAGCTTAGCCGGGACTAGCGGAAAAGAGACCCAGTACTTC.

The rearrangement joins TRBV11-2 to TRBJ1-2; possible D gene TRBD1, 5 bases. The CDR3 extends over 13 amino acids. CDR1 and CDR2 from the germline V gene are SGHAT and FQNNGV. V was clipped by 5 bases and J by 5 bases, with 12 bases between them. The CDR3 here is CASSPAGRYGYTF. In DNA, the CDR3 is TGTGCCAGCAGCCCGGCAGGGAGGTATGGCTACACCTTC. Complete variable domain (other parts from reference TRBV11-2 and TRBJ1-2): EAGVAQSPRYKIIEKRQSVAFWCNPISGHATLYWYQQILGQGPKLLIQFQNNGVVDDSQLPKDRFSAERLKGVDSTLKIQPAKLEDSAVYLCASSPAGRYGYTFGSGTRLTVV.

Only one count was recorded for this clone. The V and J genes are TRBV7-2 and TRBJ2-7, with a weak D call TRBD2 (6 bases). The CDR3 extends over 16 amino acids. Germline lookup yields CDR1 SGHTA and CDR2 FQGNSA. The V gene lost 1 base and the J gene lost 1 base, with 14 bases spanning the gap. The CDR3 protein is CASSLGAGLRSYEQYF. The CDR3 region has the DNA TGTGCCAGCAGCTTAGGGGCGGGACTTCGATCCTACGAGCAGTACTTC. The full variable domain, rest sourced from reference TRBV7-2 and TRBJ2-7, is GAGVSQSPSNKVTEKGKDVELRCDPISGHTALYWYRQSLGQGLEFLIYFQGNSAPDKSGLPSDRFSAERTGGSVSTLTIQRTQQEDSAVYLCASSLGAGLRSYEQYFGPGTRLTVT.

This chain joins TRBV2 and TRBJ1-1; the D gene is possibly TRBD1 (6 bases). This CDR3 contains 15 residues. Trimming stripped 5 bases from V and 0 bases from J, with 13 bases between. Germline V gives CDR1 SNHLY, CDR2 FYNNEI. CDR3 residues: CASSKRGEMNTEAFF. CDR3 nucleotide sequence: TGTGCCAGCAGTAAAAGGGGGGAAATGAACACTGAAGCTTTCTTT.

The count of this clone is one. The V and J genes are TRBV6-1 and TRBJ1-1; D not resolved. Trimming removed 0 bases at V and 1 base at J, with 6 bases between. The V gene's germline CDR1 is MNHNS and CDR2 SASEGT. The CDR3 spans 14 residues. The chain's CDR3 is CASSEAHRNTEAFF. CDR3 nucleotides: TGTGCCAGCAGTGAAGCGCACAGGAACACTGAAGCTTTCTTT.

DNA of the CDR3: TGTGCCAGCAGCCGTTGGACAAGGAACACCGGGGAGCTGTTTTTT. Its protein product is CASSRWTRNTGELFF. V gene TRBV5-6 combines with J gene TRBJ2-2, with TRBD1 as a possible D gene (5 bases). Per germline, CDR1 SGHDT and CDR2 YYEEEE. The CDR3 consists of 15 residues. The V end lost 4 bases, the J end lost 1 base, and 11 bases lay between the germline ends.

This chain links TRBV7-3 with TRBJ1-2; D uncertain. Trimming cost V 5 bases and J 3 bases, with 10 bases left between them. Germline CDR1 is SGHTA and CDR2 is FQGTGA. The CDR3 loop spans 13 amino acids. The CDR3 DNA sequence: TGTGCCAGCAGCCCCCAAAGGGACTATGGCTACACCTTC. Protein product: CASSPQRDYGYTF.

V is TRBV9 and J is TRBJ2-1, with D possibly matching TRBD2 (5 bases). V was trimmed by 4 bases and J by 2 bases, leaving 13 bases between them. Germline lookup yields CDR1 SGDLS and CDR2 YYNGEE. The CDR3 runs to 15 residues. CDR3 DNA sequence: TGTGCCAGCAGCACGAGGGAGACCCCCTACAATGAGCAGTTCTTC. Translated: CASSTRETPYNEQFF.

The chain recombines TRBV5-1 with TRBJ2-5; 8 bases match TRBD2. V gave up 4 bases and J gave up 4 bases; unmatched junction bases: 12. Germline V gene lookup returns CDR1 SGHRS and CDR2 YFSETQ. The CDR3 totals 16 residues. This chain's CDR3 is CASSLGGSAGVETQYF. The CDR3 DNA follows: TGCGCCAGCAGCCTGGGAGGCTCAGCGGGAGTAGAGACCCAGTACTTC.

V is TRBV30 and J is TRBJ1-2; no definite D call. The CDR3 extends over 12 amino acids. V was shortened by 0 bases and J by 5 bases, with 7 bases between the two germline ends. Germline V gives CDR1 GTSNPN, CDR2 SVGIG (reference sequence). CDR3 sequence: CAWSVMQYGYTF. The CDR3, as DNA: TGTGCCTGGAGTGTAATGCAGTATGGCTACACCTTC.

The CDR3 nucleotides read TGTGCCAGCAGCTTAGGTGGGGACAGGGTAGCCGAGCAGTACTTC. This sequence encodes CASSLGGDRVAEQYF. The chain has TRBV7-2 and TRBJ2-7, with 9 nucleotides matching TRBD1. The J segment lost 6 bases and the V segment lost 1 base, leaving 7 bases of the junction unmatched. The CDR3 length is 15 residues. The germline V gene encodes CDR1 SGHTA and CDR2 FQGNSA.